The 19 T cell receptor beta chains given below trace back to one sample, sequenced in a study of cytomegalovirus exposure and HLA in healthy donors. 13 Jbeta primers and 60 Vbeta primers were used for the PCR. Method: immunoSEQ multiplex PCR; TCRdb's copy keeps in-frame clones and lacks some. The table records about 94,000 clones, approximately 75% of them present only once. Sequenced material: PBMCs. These TCRs come from a woman between 40 and 50 years old in good health and CMV-seronegative.

This chain links TRBV2 with TRBJ2-3, with 8 nucleotides matching TRBD2. Germline V CDR1 and CDR2: SNHLY, FYNNEI. Losses at the gene ends were 8 bases for V and 2 bases for J; bases not matched to a gene: 12. The CDR3 covers 16 residues. The CDR3: CASPKRSGGPTDTQYF. CDR3 DNA: TGTGCCAGCCCCAAAAGGAGCGGGGGCCCCACAGATACGCAGTATTTT.

The chain couples TRBV7-8 to TRBJ2-7, with D maybe TRBD1 (6 bases). Germline loops: CDR1 SGHVS, CDR2 FQNEAQ. The CDR3 is made up of 12 amino acids. Deletions cut 10 bases from V and 3 bases from J, with 13 bases between. In nucleotides, the CDR3 is TGTGCCACCCGGGACACCTACTACGAGCAGTACTTC. The encoded protein is CATRDTYYEQYF.

The V gene is TRBV4-1, the J gene TRBJ1-2, with a weak D call TRBD1 (5 bases). This CDR3 has 17 residues. V dropped 0 bases and J dropped 7 bases, with 21 bases sitting between them. Per the germline V gene, CDR1 is MGHRA and CDR2 is YSYEKL. CDR3 nucleotide sequence: TGCGCCAGCAGCCAAGATAGGTCGGCAGGGATTTTGGGTGGCTACACCTTC. It specifies CASSQDRSAGILGGYTF.

The count of this clone is one. The rearrangement links TRBV11-2 to TRBJ1-3; 8 nucleotides match TRBD1. CDR1 and CDR2 from the germline V gene are SGHAT and FQNNGV. J gave up 0 bases and V 4 bases, and 2 bases lay outside the gene matches. This CDR3 has 15 residues. The CDR3 sequence is CASSSGQDSGNTIYF. In DNA form, the CDR3 reads TGTGCCAGCAGCTCGGGACAGGACTCTGGAAACACCATATATTTT.

V and J are TRBV28 and TRBJ1-2; 7 positions agree with TRBD1. V lost 4 bases, J lost 5 bases, and 7 bases stayed unmatched. The germline V gene has CDR1 MDHEN and CDR2 SYDVKM. The CDR3 consists of 14 residues. The CDR3 DNA reads as TGTGCCAGCAGTTCACAGGGGACACAGTATGGCTACACCTTC. Translating gives CASSSQGTQYGYTF.

The chain employs TRBV20-1 and TRBJ1-3, with D possibly being TRBD1 (6 bases). V lost 6 bases and J 7 bases, leaving 10 bases between the germline ends. The CDR3 spans 11 residues. CDR1 DFQATT and CDR2 SNEGSKA come from the germline V gene (reference sequence). CDR3: CSARDKNTIYF. DNA for the CDR3: TGCAGTGCGAGGGACAAGAACACCATATATTTT.

Concerning this clone itself: A junction end diverges from the germline sequence, so it may reflect a read error. DNA of the CDR3: TGCAGCGTTGAAGACGGGAACAATGAGCAGCTCTTC. Its protein is CSVEDGNNEQLF. This chain joins TRBV29-1 and TRBJ2-1, with D possibly TRBD2 on 5 matching bases. The length of the CDR3 is 12 residues. In germline, CDR1 is SQVTM, CDR2 ANQGSEA.

The V call is TRBV4-2, the J call TRBJ2-7; D is perhaps TRBD1 (6 bases). Trimming removed 1 base at V and 0 bases at J, with 22 bases between. The germline V gene encodes CDR1 LGHNA and CDR2 YNFKEQ. This CDR3 region has 19 residues. As DNA, the CDR3 is TGTGCCAGCAGCCAAGTATCCCCTTCCGGGACATCGTACTCCTACGAGCAGTACTTC. Encoded protein: CASSQVSPSGTSYSYEQYF.

The genes are TRBV5-1 and TRBJ1-5; D is unresolved. This CDR3 has 13 amino acids. The V end lost 3 bases, the J end lost 4 bases, and 8 bases lay between the germline ends. Germline loops: CDR1 SGHRS, CDR2 YFSETQ. Here the CDR3 reads CASSSDYNQPQHF. Here the CDR3 DNA reads TGCGCCAGCAGCTCGGACTATAATCAGCCCCAGCATTTT.

The rearrangement links TRBV5-8 to TRBJ1-1, with D possibly TRBD1 on 5 matching bases. Germline CDR1 is SGHTS and CDR2 is YDEGEE. This CDR3 contains 14 residues. The germline V and J ends were trimmed by 2 bases and 4 bases, with 12 bases remaining between them. DNA of the CDR3: TGTGCCAGCAGCTTCCAGGGATGGGGCACTGAAGCTTTCTTT. The encoded protein is CASSFQGWGTEAFF.

On this clone: One end of the junction does not line up with germline, which may come from a read error. The chain couples TRBV4-2 to TRBJ2-7; 8 nucleotides line up with TRBD1. Germline CDR1 is LGHNA and CDR2 is YNFKEQ. The CDR3 sequence is 16 residues long. The CDR3 protein is CAGSQVTGGPSYEQYF. Here the CDR3 DNA reads TGTGCCGGCAGCCAAGTTACAGGGGGGCCCTCCTACGAGCAGTACTTC.

The chain employs TRBV7-2 and TRBJ2-1; D is uncertain. CDR1 is SGHTA and CDR2 is FQGNSA in the germline V gene. Trimming shortened V by 0 bases and J by 6 bases, and 9 bases separated the two germline ends. The length of the CDR3 is 14 residues. The CDR3 DNA sequence: TGTGCCAGCAGCTTAGCGTGGGCTACCAATGAGCAGTTCTTC. Protein: CASSLAWATNEQFF.

V gene TRBV11-1 combines with J gene TRBJ1-2; 10 positions match TRBD1. The length of the CDR3 is 18 residues. CDR1 and CDR2 (germline): SGHAT, FQDESV (reference sequence). J gave up 3 bases and V 1 base, and 11 bases lay outside the gene matches. The chain's CDR3 is CASSLGTGQGNDYYGYTF. In DNA form, the CDR3 reads TGTGCCAGCAGCTTAGGAACGGGACAGGGGAATGACTACTATGGCTACACCTTC.

The CDR3 region has the DNA TGCGCCAGCAGCCAGGACAGGGGGATCGCCACCTACGAGCAGTACTTC. Protein: CASSQDRGIATYEQYF. The rearrangement joins TRBV4-1 to TRBJ2-7; 10 bases are shared with TRBD1. This CDR3 contains 16 residues. V shed 3 bases and J 2 bases; nucleotides not matched to a gene: 7. In germline, CDR1 is MGHRA, CDR2 YSYEKL.

The V and J genes are TRBV5-1 and TRBJ2-4; perhaps TRBD2 as D (7 bases). The length of the CDR3 is 16 residues. The ends were cut back, 0 bases at V and 3 bases at J, with 13 bases in the middle. Germline V gene data show CDR1 as SGHRS and CDR2 as YFSETQ. DNA for the CDR3: TGCGCCAGCAGCTTGGAGGCGGGGGCAGTCAAAAACATTCAGTACTTC. It encodes CASSLEAGAVKNIQYF. Full variable domain (rest looked up from reference TRBV5-1 and TRBJ2-4): KAGVTQTPRYLIKTRGQQVTLSCSPISGHRSVSWYQQTPGQGLQFLFEYFSETQRNKGNFPGRFSGRQFSNSRSEMNVSTLELGDSALYLCASSLEAGAVKNIQYFGAGTRLSVL.

The chain has TRBV4-2 and TRBJ1-2; D gene ambiguous. The CDR3 covers 15 residues. V was cut by 1 base and J by 2 bases, with 11 bases left in between. Looked up from germline, CDR1 is LGHNA and CDR2 is YNFKEQ. This chain's CDR3 is CASSQVDIRNYGYTF. The CDR3 DNA reads TGTGCCAGCAGCCAAGTTGACATCCGGAACTATGGCTACACCTTC.

The genes are TRBV6-5 and TRBJ2-3, with D uncertain. Per the germline V gene, CDR1 is MNHEY and CDR2 is SVGAGI. V was pared by 6 bases and J by 2 bases, with 9 bases between. The CDR3 runs to 13 residues. Here the CDR3 DNA reads TGTGCCAGCAGGCACATACACACAGATACGCAGTATTTT. Its translation is CASRHIHTDTQYF.

This clone was picked up a small number of times. The gene calls are TRBV5-6 and TRBJ1-1, with a weak D call TRBD1 (5 bases). V lost 0 bases, J lost 1 base, and 10 bases lay in between. The CDR3 spans 15 residues. Germline CDR1 SGHDT, CDR2 YYEEEE. CDR3 protein: CASSLGVGANTEAFF. The CDR3 DNA reads as TGTGCCAGCAGCTTGGGAGTAGGGGCGAACACTGAAGCTTTCTTT. The full variable domain, completed using reference TRBV5-6 and TRBJ1-1, is DAGVTQSPTHLIKTRGQQVTLRCSPKSGHDTVSWYQQALGQGPQFIFQYYEEEERQRGNFPDRFSGHQFPNYSSELNVNALLLGDSALYLCASSLGVGANTEAFFGQGTRLTVV.

This rearrangement joins TRBV20-1 to TRBJ1-1; D not resolved. This CDR3 is built from 11 residues. The V and J ends lost 5 bases and 4 bases respectively, with 8 bases between them. CDR1 is DFQATT, CDR2 SNEGSKA, per germline (reference sequence). DNA for the CDR3: TGCAGTGCTCCCCCGGGCACTGAAGCTTTCTTT. Translation: CSAPPGTEAFF.